The 30 T cell receptor beta chains in this list originate from one sample, sequenced in a study of blood T cell repertoires in COVID-19. The assay was immunoSEQ multiplex PCR, and TCRdb's table has in-frame clones only and misses some. The sample lists roughly 47,000 clones; 82% were seen once. The sample taken for sequencing was peripheral blood. Receptors were obtained from a woman in her 70s with acute or convalescent COVID-19.

This clone was found once. This chain connects TRBV4-1 to TRBJ1-5, with D perhaps TRBD1 (5 bases). Germline CDR1 MGHRA, CDR2 YSYEKL. The germline V and J ends were trimmed by 1 base and 1 base, with 11 bases remaining between them. The CDR3 has 16 residues. The DNA of the CDR3 is TGCGCCAGCAGCCAAGTGCAGGGAGGAAGCAATCAGCCCCAGCATTTT. It specifies CASSQVQGGSNQPQHF.

This clone was detected a few times. The chain couples TRBV6-6 to TRBJ1-1; D is possibly TRBD1 (6 bases). V lost 7 bases and J lost 1, with 10 bases in between. CDR1 and CDR2 from the germline V gene are MNHNY and SVGAGI (reference sequence). The CDR3 totals 13 residues. As DNA, the CDR3 is TGTGCCAGCACCGAACAGGGGAACACTGAAGCTTTCTTT. Translating gives CASTEQGNTEAFF.

The chain uses TRBV9 and TRBJ2-1; 9 bases agree with TRBD2. This CDR3 is built from 11 residues. The V segment lost 4 bases and the J segment 15 bases; nucleotides outside the gene matches: 5. Germline V gives CDR1 SGDLS, CDR2 YYNGEE. CDR3 sequence reads: CASSQGTSPFF. In DNA, the CDR3 is TGTGCCAGCAGCCAGGGGACTAGCCCGTTCTTC.

Worth noting for this clone: The same CDR3 also results from other DNA sequences found in this sample. The V call is TRBV19, the J call TRBJ1-3, with 7 bases that match TRBD1. Germline trimming cut 1 base from V and 1 base from J; bases unmatched to any gene: 1. CDR1 LNHDA and CDR2 SQIVND come from the germline V gene (reference sequence). The CDR3 totals 15 residues. The CDR3 DNA is TGTGCCAGTAGTATAGTGACAGGGTCTGGAAACACCATATATTTT. This translates into CASSIVTGSGNTIYF.

V gene TRBV7-3 combines with J gene TRBJ2-1; TRBD2 agrees at 10 bases. CDR1 is SGHTA and CDR2 is FQGTGA in the germline V gene. This CDR3 contains 15 residues. J lost 9 bases, V lost 0 bases, and 5 bases had no gene match. The CDR3 nucleotides read TGTGCCAGCAGCTTAACAGCGGGAGGGGTGGGTGAGCAGTTCTTC. It codes for CASSLTAGGVGEQFF.

This rearrangement joins TRBV6-5 to TRBJ2-1; 11 positions agree with TRBD2. The ends lost 7 bases at V and 5 bases at J; junction bases unmatched: 1. The germline CDR1 and CDR2 sequences are MNHEY and SVGAGI. There are 13 residues in the CDR3. The CDR3 DNA follows: TGTGCCAGCACGGGACTAGCGGACAATGAGCAGTTCTTC. Translated: CASTGLADNEQFF.

The chain combines TRBV24-1 with TRBJ2-3; D may be TRBD2 (6 bases). The CDR3 contains 15 residues. Trimming removed 6 bases from V and 0 bases from J, with 12 bases in between. Germline V gives CDR1 KGHDR, CDR2 SFDVKD. CDR3 nucleotide sequence: TGTGCCACCAGTAAACCGGGAGCCAGCACAGATACGCAGTATTTT. It encodes CATSKPGASTDTQYF.

This clone was seen a few times. CDR3 in amino acids: CASSPLAGGGKDTQYF. Written as DNA, the CDR3 is TGTGCCAGCAGCCCCTTAGCGGGAGGTGGGAAAGATACGCAGTATTTT. The chain carries TRBV7-3 and TRBJ2-3, with 10 bases fitting TRBD2. The trim removed 5 bases at V and 5 bases at J, leaving 10 bases unmatched. CDR1 and CDR2 (germline): SGHTA, FQGTGA. The CDR3 is made up of 16 amino acids.

The table lists this clone with a few counts. The chain carries TRBV4-1 and TRBJ2-3; 15 bases map to TRBD2. The junction had 4 bases not matched to a gene; V was cut back by 4 bases and J by 5 bases. This CDR3 comprises 16 residues. Germline loops: CDR1 MGHRA, CDR2 YSYEKL. This CDR3 reads CASSLRTSGRGDTQYF. The CDR3 coding sequence is TGCGCCAGCAGCCTACGGACTAGCGGGAGGGGAGATACGCAGTATTTT.

The V call is TRBV18, the J call TRBJ2-7, with TRBD1 matching 7 bases. The CDR3 runs to 15 residues. CDR1 is KGHSH, CDR2 LQKENI, per germline. V dropped 1 base and J dropped 6; count of bases not matched to a gene: 9. The CDR3: CASSPLQQGEIEQYF. The CDR3 DNA is TGTGCCAGCTCACCACTCCAGCAGGGGGAAATCGAGCAGTACTTC.

This clone was seen only a few times. The chain couples TRBV6-5 to TRBJ2-2; D unclear. Germline CDR1 MNHEY, CDR2 SVGAGI. CDR3 length equals 13 residues. The germline V and J ends were trimmed by 9 bases and 2 bases, with 10 bases remaining between them. CDR3 sequence: CARGGFNTGELFF. As DNA, the CDR3 is TGTGCCAGAGGCGGCTTTAACACCGGGGAGCTGTTTTTT.

This rearrangement joins TRBV28 to TRBJ2-7, with TRBD2 matching over 14 bases. Germline V gene lookup returns CDR1 MDHEN and CDR2 SYDVKM. There are 22 residues in the CDR3. J was trimmed by 3 bases and V by 4 bases; bases with no gene match: 23. Written as DNA, the CDR3 is TGTGCCAGCAGTTCCGGGACAGGGTCCGGGACTAGCGGGAGCCCATCCCTCTACGAGCAGTACTTC. Amino acids: CASSSGTGSGTSGSPSLYEQYF.

The chain has TRBV21-1 and TRBJ1-3. TRBV21-1 is marked as a pseudogene. The CDR3 has 17 residues. The CDR3, as DNA: TGTGCCAGCAGCCCGGGGGAGAGACAAAATTCTGGAAACACCATATATTTT. This codes for CASSPGERQNSGNTIYF.

V is TRBV30 and J is TRBJ1-4; 7 nucleotides match TRBD1. The CDR3 sequence is 15 residues long. V lost 5 bases to trimming and J lost 7 bases; unmatched junction nucleotides: 13. Germline loops: CDR1 GTSNPN, CDR2 SVGIG (reference sequence). CDR3 amino acids: CAWGNGDSGREKLFF. CDR3 sequence (DNA): TGTGCCTGGGGGAACGGGGACAGTGGGCGTGAAAAACTGTTTTTT. The full variable domain, its missing parts supplied by reference TRBV30 and TRBJ1-4, is SQTIHQWPATLVQPVGSPLSLECTVEGTSNPNLYWYRQAAGRGLQLLFYSVGIGQISSEVPQNLSASRPQDRQFILSSKKLLLSDSGFYLCAWGNGDSGREKLFFGSGTQLSVL.

The chain employs TRBV19 and TRBJ1-2, with 7 nucleotides matching TRBD1. Germline trimming cut 6 bases from V and 1 base from J; bases unmatched to any gene: 8. The CDR3 is 15 residues long. CDR1 is LNHDA, CDR2 SQIVND, per germline (reference sequence). The CDR3, as DNA: TGTGCCAGTAGATACTCCGGGACAGATAACTATGGCTACACCTTC. Translation gives CASRYSGTDNYGYTF.

This clone showed up just once. The chain joins TRBV19 to TRBJ2-4; D perhaps matches TRBD2 (5 bases). The V end lost 3 bases, the J end lost 0 bases, and 9 bases lay between the germline ends. CDR3 length: 15 residues. Germline V lookup: CDR1 LNHDA, CDR2 SQIVND (reference sequence). CDR3 loop: CASSIQRLAKNIQYF. In DNA form, the CDR3 reads TGTGCCAGTAGTATCCAGCGGTTAGCCAAAAACATTCAGTACTTC.

This clone occurred once. The V call is TRBV6-2 or TRBV6-3, the J call TRBJ1-2; D remains ambiguous. Per germline, CDR1 MNHEY and CDR2 SVGEGT. There are 16 residues in the CDR3. Between the trimmed V and J ends, which lost 2 bases and 0 bases, there was a span of 13 bases. This CDR3 is CASSYRQIDPNYGYTF. The DNA of the CDR3 is TGTGCCAGCAGTTACCGCCAGATTGATCCTAACTATGGCTACACCTTC.

The chain combines TRBV19 with TRBJ2-1, with D tentatively TRBD2 (5 bases). The CDR3 runs to 15 residues. Germline V gene sequence: CDR1 LNHDA, CDR2 SQIVND (reference sequence). The V and J ends lost 2 bases and 4 bases respectively, with 12 bases between them. In DNA, the CDR3 is TGTGCCAGTAGTATACCTAGCAAATCGTACAATGAGCAGTTCTTC. It yields the protein CASSIPSKSYNEQFF.

This clone was seen only once. This chain joins TRBV7-6 and TRBJ2-1; 7 bases agree with TRBD2. Trimming at V came to 3 bases and at J to 7 bases, leaving 9 bases not matched to a gene. There are 15 residues in the CDR3. Per the germline V gene, CDR1 is SGHVS and CDR2 is FNYEAQ. The CDR3 DNA sequence: TGTGCCAGCAGCTTCGGGGCGGGAGTACCAAATGAGCAGTTCTTC. This encodes CASSFGAGVPNEQFF.

The chain uses TRBV14 and TRBJ2-1; TRBD2 aligns across 15 bases. V dropped 1 base and J dropped 5; count of bases not matched to a gene: 12. The length of the CDR3 is 20 residues. Germline CDR1 reads SGHDN; CDR2 reads FVKESK. CDR3 in DNA: TGTGCCAGCAGCCAAGCTTATTCCGGGACTAGCGGGAGGATTGACAATGAGCAGTTCTTC. Translating gives CASSQAYSGTSGRIDNEQFF.

The table lists this clone with a few counts. The CDR3 DNA reads TGTGCCAGCGGGGTTGGGGGGGCCCACAATGAGCAGTTCTTC. Amino acids: CASGVGGAHNEQFF. The chain recombines TRBV2 with TRBJ2-1; possibly TRBD2 for D (7 bases). Trimming stripped 8 bases from V and 5 bases from J, with 16 bases between. Germline assignment: CDR1 SNHLY and CDR2 FYNNEI. The CDR3 consists of 14 residues.

This clone was observed a single time. V gene TRBV7-6 combines with J gene TRBJ2-3; 7 positions agree with TRBD2. The CDR3 is made up of 15 amino acids. The V segment lost 0 bases and the J segment 4 bases; nucleotides outside the gene matches: 4. Germline V gene data show CDR1 as SGHVS and CDR2 as FNYEAQ. The CDR3 DNA follows: TGTGCCAGCAGCTTAGCGGGAGGGGTCCCAGATACGCAGTATTTT. Protein product: CASSLAGGVPDTQYF.

This clone has just a few counts. This chain connects TRBV14 to TRBJ1-1; D is unclear. The germline V gene encodes CDR1 SGHDN and CDR2 FVKESK. The CDR3 is 13 amino acids. V dropped 4 bases and J dropped 3 bases, with 9 bases sitting between them. The CDR3 here is CASSPPVDTEAFF. CDR3 coding DNA: TGTGCCAGCAGCCCGCCAGTGGACACTGAAGCTTTCTTT.

The chain couples TRBV5-1 to TRBJ1-1; 8 bases align to TRBD1. Germline CDR1 and CDR2: SGHRS and YFSETQ. The length of the CDR3 is 15 residues. The junction had 6 bases not matched to a gene; V was cut back by 0 bases and J by 5 bases. For the CDR3, the DNA is TGCGCCAGCAGCTTGGTGGGGACAGGAAAAACTGAAGCTTTCTTT. Protein sequence: CASSLVGTGKTEAFF.

The rearrangement links TRBV11-2 to TRBJ2-4, with D maybe TRBD1 (7 bases). The CDR3 contains 15 residues. Trimming took 3 bases from V and 7 from J, leaving 16 bases between them. Germline V CDR1 and CDR2: SGHAT, FQNNGV. The CDR3 bases are TGTGCCAGCAGCTTCGGGGGTGCAGGGGGGAACATTCAGTACTTC. Translation gives CASSFGGAGGNIQYF.

This chain links TRBV4-2 with TRBJ2-7, with 11 positions matching TRBD2. Germline CDR1 is LGHNA and CDR2 is YNFKEQ. The CDR3 runs 16 residues. V gave up 0 bases and J gave up 4 bases; unmatched junction bases: 5. In nucleotides, the CDR3 is TGTGCCAGCAGCCAAGACCTAGCGGGAGGAGTGTACGAGCAGTACTTC. Amino acid sequence: CASSQDLAGGVYEQYF.

The J gene is TRBJ1-2, the V gene TRBV5-1; D unresolved. Between the trimmed V and J ends, which lost 0 bases and 4 bases, there was a span of 4 bases. This CDR3 is 12 amino acids long. In germline, CDR1 is SGHRS, CDR2 YFSETQ. CDR3 coding DNA: TGCGCCAGCAGCTTGGACAGCTATGGCTACACCTTC. It encodes CASSLDSYGYTF.

A single count supports this clone. This sequence joins TRBV7-2 and TRBJ1-5; D is possibly TRBD1 (5 bases). Trimming left V 4 bases short and J 4 bases short, with 14 bases between. Germline V gene lookup returns CDR1 SGHTA and CDR2 FQGNSA. The CDR3 is made up of 15 amino acids. The CDR3 protein is CASSSQRGRNQPQHF. In nucleotides, the CDR3 is TGTGCCAGCAGCTCCCAGCGGGGCCGTAATCAGCCCCAGCATTTT.

The chain combines TRBV5-4 with TRBJ2-1; TRBD2 matches 11 bases. CDR3 length: 15 residues. With V trimmed by 2 bases and J by 8 bases, 6 bases remained unmatched. Germline values: CDR1 SGHNT, CDR2 YYREEE (reference sequence). CDR3 region: CASSFTSGRGDEQFF. DNA for the CDR3: TGTGCCAGCAGCTTCACTAGCGGGAGAGGGGATGAGCAGTTCTTC.

This clone showed up just once. This chain connects TRBV5-1 to TRBJ2-7; 9 nucleotides align to TRBD2. This CDR3 spans 15 amino acids. Germline values: CDR1 SGHRS, CDR2 YFSETQ. The V segment lost 3 bases and the J segment 3 bases; nucleotides outside the gene matches: 7. The CDR3 spells CASSSTSGAYYEQYF. CDR3 DNA: TGCGCCAGCAGCTCGACTAGCGGAGCCTACTACGAGCAGTACTTC.